This T cell receptor (beta chain) came from a study of blood T cell repertoires in COVID-19 (dated by TCRdb to 2018 to 2021). Regarding the research as a whole: The collaborator samples originated in the United States, Italy and Spain and spanned the acute and convalescent phases of COVID-19. The samples were drawn from two sources: the first 160 participants of the ongoing ImmuneRACE study, and 1,200 or so subjects contributed by 6 global collaborators. Deeply sampled blood TCRbeta repertoires from subjects exposed to, actively infected with, or recovered from COVID-19 were included in the dataset. Where HLA class I and class II types were available, the types were taken from metadata supplied by the sample provider, not from assay-based typing. A de-identified subject ID, COVID-19 status, age in years and sex were almost always included in the sample metadata. The material from the prospective study consisted of cDNA or gDNA derived from T cells, B-cell-depleted T cells, or PBMCs. The repertoires were released in a freely available public database meant as a resource for research on the immune response to SARS-CoV-2. Results and caveats for the whole study, not just this receptor: How much clinical and demographic metadata was included differed by source and by participant, and the metadata was provided uncurated.

V is cut back by 3 bases and J by 0 bases, with 8 bases in the junction unmatched. The CDR3 runs 17 amino acids, cysteine and phenylalanine included. Just CDR3 DNA is preserved here, 51 bases in frame from base 1. Via the germline V gene, CDR1 is KGHSH and CDR2 LQKENI. Enrolling through a virtual design, the prospective study's participants ranged in age from roughly 18 to 89 years and lived across 24 United States geographic areas. Cohort assignment in the prospective study relied on participant-reported clinical history from a screening survey and a study questionnaire. A participant counted as exposed if, within 2 weeks of entering the study, that participant had been in contact with someone who had a PCR-confirmed or clinician-diagnosed COVID-19 case. Mobile phlebotomists in the prospective study collected whole blood, serum and a nasopharyngeal or oropharyngeal swab from every participant. Additional blood draws and questionnaires over an approximately 2-month period could optionally be provided by prospective study participants. Blood samples from the prospective study were shipped frozen or at room temperature prior to DNA extraction.

This clone has at least ten counts. No antigen is known for it. Within one base of it there is no much larger clone, and no base qualities were kept. TCRbeta CDR3 regions were amplified from genomic DNA by means of the immunoSEQ Assay, a bias-controlled multiplex PCR. The paper's processing steps were these. Within the assay, amplification of reference gene primers was used to estimate how many nucleated cells each sample contained. Sequence reads were collapsed and filtered to measure the absolute abundance of every unique TCRbeta CDR3 rearrangement. For each sample, productive Simpson clonality was calculated as the square root of Simpson's diversity index over productive rearrangements. TCRdb's version of the immuneACCESS table is confined to in-frame rearrangements and falls short of the full clone set. An unresolved V gene accounts for under half of the shortfall where checked; the remainder is of unknown origin. The V and J calls and clone size are taken from that table; D and trimming were inferred from the DNA. The sample has roughly 240,000 clones on record, 85% to 90% of them singletons. Of the sample, about 0.95% falls within the top ten clones.

The chain joins TRBV18 to TRBJ2-1, with 7 bases aligning to TRBD1. This sequence originates from a man between 50 and 59 years old who had been exposed to COVID-19. Material: PBMCs or T cells enriched from blood (not recorded which). The nucleotides are TGTGCCAGCTCACCGTACCAGGGGGAAAGCTCCTACAATGAGCAGTTCTTC. Translated, it gives CASSPYQGESSYNEQFF.